These 8 T cell receptor beta chains originate from one sample sequenced in a study of T cells in Graves' hyperthyroidism and ophthalmopathy. TCR beta CDR3 sequences were amplified from RNA transcripts. RT-PCR in the first round (using the HTBI primer set) targeted the TCR CDR3. Using its own MiXCR run on the multiplex PCR reads, TCRdb lists one record per CDR3 protein. The top ten hold around 54% of the sample, which has under 350,000 distinct CDR3 sequences, 15% to 20% seen once. Sequenced material: blood. The receptor source for this set is a woman aged 45-65 years with Graves' hyperthyroidism.

This clonotype appeared many times. The gene calls are TRBV3-1 and TRBJ2-5, with 8 bases identical to TRBD1. In germline, CDR1 is LGHDT, CDR2 YNNKEL (reference sequence). Trimming removed 3 bases from V and 3 bases from J; junction bases left unmatched: 9. The CDR3 has 16 residues. The CDR3 bases are TGTGCCAGCAGCCAGAACCCGGGACAGGCGAAAGAGACCCAGTACTTC. This gives the protein CASSQNPGQAKETQYF.

The chain employs TRBV10-1 and TRBJ2-2; 8 bases match TRBD2. The CDR3 runs 14 residues. Trimming removed 8 bases from V and 8 bases from J; junction bases left unmatched: 10. Germline CDR1 and CDR2: WNHNN and SYGVQD (reference sequence). The CDR3 sequence: CASRKGLGTGELFF. The CDR3 DNA reads TGCGCCAGCCGTAAGGGACTAGGGACGGGGGAGCTGTTTTTT.

About this clonotype: No conserved phenylalanine or tryptophan is present at the end of the CDR3, so a read error is the likely explanation. The chain recombines TRBV12-3 or TRBV12-4 with TRBJ2-3; 13 bases match TRBD2. Trimming at V came to 4 bases and at J to 3 bases, leaving 13 bases not matched to a gene. The CDR3 totals 19 residues. The CDR3 loop reads CASSYGTSGVGWRTDTQYL. The DNA of the CDR3 is TGTGCCAGCAGTTACGGGACTAGCGGGGTAGGATGGAGGACAGATACGCAGTATCTT.

This clonotype has more than one count but fewer than ten. J is TRBJ1-3 and V is TRBV28; D is unclear. CDR1 and CDR2 from the germline V gene are MDHEN and SYDVKM. The CDR3 runs 15 residues. V dropped 3 bases and J dropped 0 bases, with 9 bases sitting between them. The CDR3 here is CASSLRSYSGNTIYF. The CDR3 DNA is TGTGCCAGCAGTTTGCGGTCCTACTCTGGAAACACCATATATTTT.

This clonotype was detected only a few times. The chain couples TRBV5-1 to TRBJ2-1; D gene unclear. The CDR3 has 15 amino acids. With 0 bases removed from V and 1 base from J, the gap between germline ends came to 8 bases. Germline V CDR1 and CDR2: SGHRS, YFSETQ. CDR3 in DNA: TGCGCCAGCAGCTTGGTACCGGCATCCTACAATGAGCAGTTCTTC. It specifies CASSLVPASYNEQFF. Drawing the rest from reference TRBV5-1 and TRBJ2-1, the complete variable domain is KAGVTQTPRYLIKTRGQQVTLSCSPISGHRSVSWYQQTPGQGLQFLFEYFSETQRNKGNFPGRFSGRQFSNSRSEMNVSTLELGDSALYLCASSLVPASYNEQFFGPGTRLTVL.

In nucleotides, the CDR3 is TGTGCCAGCAGTCCGCACTCCGGGACAGGGGAAAACACCGGGGAGCTGTTTTTT. Translation: CASSPHSGTGENTGELFF. This chain connects TRBV28 to TRBJ2-2; TRBD1 aligns across 10 bases. Trimming took 5 bases from V and 2 from J; bases not matched to a gene: 11. Germline assignment: CDR1 MDHEN and CDR2 SYDVKM. This CDR3 has 18 amino acids.

The chain carries TRBV20-1 and TRBJ2-1, with D tentatively TRBD1 (6 bases). Trimming stripped 5 bases from V and 6 bases from J, with 17 bases between. CDR3 size: 14 residues. CDR1 DFQATT and CDR2 SNEGSKA come from the germline V gene (reference sequence). The CDR3: CSAPERGLRNEQFF. The DNA of the CDR3 is TGCAGTGCTCCCGAGAGGGGGTTACGCAATGAGCAGTTCTTC.

This clonotype was seen repeatedly, ten times or more. The genes are TRBV3-1 and TRBJ2-7; D remains ambiguous. Trimming took 4 bases from V and 4 from J, leaving 11 bases between them. The germline CDR1 and CDR2 sequences are LGHDT and YNNKEL (reference sequence). The CDR3 extends over 13 amino acids. DNA of the CDR3: TGTGCCAGCAGCCCCTCGGTGGGTTACGAGCAGTACGTC. Amino acid sequence: CASSPSVGYEQYV.